This record covers a single TCR beta chain. This clone was recorded once. Its antigen remains undetermined. One base away there is no much larger clone; base qualities are not given. The source of the sample is a study of blood T cell repertoires in COVID-19 (TCRdb year 2020). General notes on the study: Samples from collaborators originated in the United States, Italy and Spain and spanned both the acute and convalescent phases of COVID-19. The material from the prospective study consisted of cDNA or gDNA derived from T cells, B-cell-depleted T cells, or PBMCs. Subjects who had been exposed to COVID-19, were actively infected with it, or had recovered from it provided the deeply sampled blood TCRbeta repertoires that made up the dataset. The repertoires were released in a freely available public database intended as a resource for research on the immune response to SARS-CoV-2. Samples were obtained from the ongoing ImmuneRACE study (first 160 participants) and from some 1,200 subjects provided by 6 global collaborators. The sample metadata nearly always contained a de-identified subject ID, COVID-19 status, age in years and sex. HLA class I and class II types, where available, came from metadata supplied by the sample provider rather than from assay-based typing. The research as a whole found: How much clinical and demographic metadata was included differed by source and by participant, and the metadata was provided uncurated.

TCRbeta CDR3 regions were amplified from genomic DNA by means of the immunoSEQ Assay, a bias-controlled multiplex PCR. For the original study's pipeline: Within the assay, amplification of reference gene primers was used to estimate how many nucleated cells each sample contained. To quantify the absolute abundance of each unique TCRbeta CDR3 rearrangement, sequence reads were collapsed and filtered. For each sample, productive Simpson clonality was calculated as the square root of Simpson's diversity index over productive rearrangements. TCRdb took over this immuneACCESS table, retaining in-frame rearrangements with V and J assigned. Such tables are incomplete; in checked studies, under half of the missing clones stem from an unresolved V gene, and the remainder is unexplained. V and J calls and clone size are copied from that table; D and trimming were computed from the DNA. This sample is represented by 380,000 or so clones; approximately 86% of them were singletons. The ten largest clones take up under 8.5% of the sample.

CDR1 and CDR2 were assigned from the germline V gene as SNHLY and FYNNEI. The CDR3 starts with the cysteine, ends with the phenylalanine, and has 15 residues. Just CDR3 DNA is preserved here, 45 bases in frame from base 1. V was cut back by 7 bases and J by 0 bases, leaving a gap of 15 bases between them. One collaborating source in Seattle enrolled patients during active infection and followed them longitudinally through the course of disease. Each collaborating institution followed its own protocols to collect whole blood in K2EDTA tubes. For TCRbeta analysis, collaborators shipped samples in one of three forms: frozen whole blood, isolated PBMCs, or DNA extracted from either of those sample types.

This TCR was sampled from a woman aged 55-69 years with COVID-19, enrolled during active disease. Sequencing was performed on peripheral blood. The chain was built from TRBV2 and TRBJ1-2; the D gene is unclear. The sequenced DNA is TGTGCCAGCAAGAAAGACAACCAAGCTAACTATGGCTACACCTTC. Its coded protein is CASKKDNQANYGYTF.